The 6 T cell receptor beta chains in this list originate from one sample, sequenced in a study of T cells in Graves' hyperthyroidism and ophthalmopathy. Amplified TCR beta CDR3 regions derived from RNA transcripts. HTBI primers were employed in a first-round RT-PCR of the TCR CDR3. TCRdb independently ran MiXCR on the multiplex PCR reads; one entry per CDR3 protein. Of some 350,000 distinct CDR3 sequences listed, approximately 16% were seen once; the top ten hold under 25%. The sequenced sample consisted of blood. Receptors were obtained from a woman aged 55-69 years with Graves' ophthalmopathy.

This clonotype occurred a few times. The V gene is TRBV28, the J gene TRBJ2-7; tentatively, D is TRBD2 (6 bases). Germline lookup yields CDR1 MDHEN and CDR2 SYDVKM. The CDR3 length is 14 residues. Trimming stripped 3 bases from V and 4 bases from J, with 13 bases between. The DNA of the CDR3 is TGTGCCAGCAGTTTTCGGAGGGGAGTGTACGAGCAGTACTTC. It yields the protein CASSFRRGVYEQYF. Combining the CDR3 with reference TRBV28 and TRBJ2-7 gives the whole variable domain DVKVTQSSRYLVKRTGEKVFLECVQDMDHENMFWYRQDPGLGLRLIYFSYDVKMKEKGDIPEGYSVSREKKERFSLILESASTNQTSMYLCASSFRRGVYEQYFGPGTRLTVT.

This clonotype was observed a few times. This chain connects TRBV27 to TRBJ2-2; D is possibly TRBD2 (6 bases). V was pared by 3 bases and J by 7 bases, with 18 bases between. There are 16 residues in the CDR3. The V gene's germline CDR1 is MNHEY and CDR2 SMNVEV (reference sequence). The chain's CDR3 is CASSLIGVAAGGELFF. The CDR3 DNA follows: TGTGCCAGCAGTTTGATTGGAGTAGCGGCAGGCGGGGAGCTGTTTTTT.

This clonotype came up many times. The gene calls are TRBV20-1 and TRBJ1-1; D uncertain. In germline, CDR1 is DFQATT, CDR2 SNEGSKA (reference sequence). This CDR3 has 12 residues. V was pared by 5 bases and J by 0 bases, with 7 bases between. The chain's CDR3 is CSASHLNTEAFF. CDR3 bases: TGCAGTGCTTCGCACCTGAACACTGAAGCTTTCTTT.

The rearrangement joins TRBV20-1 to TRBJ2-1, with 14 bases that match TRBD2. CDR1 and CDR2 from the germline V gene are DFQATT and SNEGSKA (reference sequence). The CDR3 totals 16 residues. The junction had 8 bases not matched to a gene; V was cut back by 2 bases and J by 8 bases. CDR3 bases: TGCAGTGCTAGAAGACCTGGGACTAGCGGGAGACATGAGCAGTTCTTC. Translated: CSARRPGTSGRHEQFF.

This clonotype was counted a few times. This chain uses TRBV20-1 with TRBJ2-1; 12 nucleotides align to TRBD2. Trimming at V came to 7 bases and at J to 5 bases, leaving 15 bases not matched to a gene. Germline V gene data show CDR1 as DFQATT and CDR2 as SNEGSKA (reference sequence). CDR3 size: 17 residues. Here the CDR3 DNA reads TGCAGTGTCACAATCCCACGACTAGCGGGAGTAGACAATGAGCAGTTCTTC. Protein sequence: CSVTIPRLAGVDNEQFF.

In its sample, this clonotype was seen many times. This CDR3 is CASSNFGGQETQYF. DNA of the CDR3: TGTGCCAGCAGCAACTTTGGAGGGCAAGAGACCCAGTACTTC. This sequence joins TRBV7-8 and TRBJ2-5, with D tentatively TRBD2 (6 bases). The CDR3 spans 14 residues. Germline values: CDR1 SGHVS, CDR2 FQNEAQ. V lost 5 bases and J 2 bases, leaving 12 bases between the germline ends.